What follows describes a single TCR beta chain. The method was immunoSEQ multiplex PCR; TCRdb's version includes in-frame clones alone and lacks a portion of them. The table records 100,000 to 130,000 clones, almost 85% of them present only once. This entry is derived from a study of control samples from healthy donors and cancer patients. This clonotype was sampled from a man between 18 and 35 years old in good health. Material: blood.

In nucleotides, the CDR3 is TGTGCCAGCAGTCGGACAGGGAGGAACACTGAAGCTTTCTTT. Protein: CASSRTGRNTEAFF. The V call is TRBV6-5, the J call TRBJ1-1; 8 bases agree with TRBD1. The CDR3 runs to 14 residues. Germline assignment: CDR1 MNHEY and CDR2 SVGAGI. Trimming cost V 5 bases and J 1 base; bases outside gene matches: 3.